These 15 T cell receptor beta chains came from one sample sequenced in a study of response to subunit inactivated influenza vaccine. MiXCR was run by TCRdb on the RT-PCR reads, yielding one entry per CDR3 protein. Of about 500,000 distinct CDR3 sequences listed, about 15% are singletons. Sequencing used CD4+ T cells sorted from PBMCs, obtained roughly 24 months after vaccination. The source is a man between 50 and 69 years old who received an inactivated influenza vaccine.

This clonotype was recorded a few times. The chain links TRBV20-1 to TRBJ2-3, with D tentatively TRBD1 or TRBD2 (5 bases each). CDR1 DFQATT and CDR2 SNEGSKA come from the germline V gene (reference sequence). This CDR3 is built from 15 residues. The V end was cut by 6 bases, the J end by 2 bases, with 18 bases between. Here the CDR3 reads CSAAGRVPNTDTQYF. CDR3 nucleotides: TGCAGTGCGGCAGGGCGGGTCCCTAACACAGATACGCAGTATTTT.

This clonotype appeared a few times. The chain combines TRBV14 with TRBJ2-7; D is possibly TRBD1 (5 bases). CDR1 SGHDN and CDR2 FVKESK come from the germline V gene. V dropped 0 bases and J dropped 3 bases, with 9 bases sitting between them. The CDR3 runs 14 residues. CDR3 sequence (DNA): TGTGCCAGCAGCCAAGATTTGCAGGGCTACGAGCAGTACTTC. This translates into CASSQDLQGYEQYF.

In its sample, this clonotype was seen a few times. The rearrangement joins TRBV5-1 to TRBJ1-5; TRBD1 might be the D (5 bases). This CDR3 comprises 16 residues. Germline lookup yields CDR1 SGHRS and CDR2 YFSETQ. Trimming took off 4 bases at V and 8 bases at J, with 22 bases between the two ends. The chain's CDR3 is CASSPGTRQPVEPQHF. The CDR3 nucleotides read TGCGCCAGCAGCCCGGGGACGAGACAGCCAGTAGAGCCCCAGCATTTT.

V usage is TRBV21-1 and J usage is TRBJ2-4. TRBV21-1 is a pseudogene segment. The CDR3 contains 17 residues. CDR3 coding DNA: TGTGCCAGCAGCAAAGTACCTGCGGCAGCCAAGGAAAACATTCAGTACTTC. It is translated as CASSKVPAAAKENIQYF.

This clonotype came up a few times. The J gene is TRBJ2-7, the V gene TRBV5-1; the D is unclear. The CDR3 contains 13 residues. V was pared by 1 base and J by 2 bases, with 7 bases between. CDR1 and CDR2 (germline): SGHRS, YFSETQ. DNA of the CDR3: TGCGCCAGCAGCTTGATGAGTACCTACGAGCAGTACTTC. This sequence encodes CASSLMSTYEQYF.

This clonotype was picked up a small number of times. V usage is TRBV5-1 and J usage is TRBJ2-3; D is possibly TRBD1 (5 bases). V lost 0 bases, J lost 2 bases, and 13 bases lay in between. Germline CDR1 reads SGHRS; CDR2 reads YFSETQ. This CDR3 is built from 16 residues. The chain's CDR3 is CASSLAQGLNTDTQYF. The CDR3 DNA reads TGCGCCAGCAGCTTGGCTCAGGGCCTTAACACAGATACGCAGTATTTT.

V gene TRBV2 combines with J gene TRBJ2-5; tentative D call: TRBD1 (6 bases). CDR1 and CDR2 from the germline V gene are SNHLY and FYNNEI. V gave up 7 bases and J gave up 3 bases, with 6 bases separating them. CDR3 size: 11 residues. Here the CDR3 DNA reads TGTGCCAGCACAGGGGAAGAGACCCAGTACTTC. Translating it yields CASTGEETQYF.

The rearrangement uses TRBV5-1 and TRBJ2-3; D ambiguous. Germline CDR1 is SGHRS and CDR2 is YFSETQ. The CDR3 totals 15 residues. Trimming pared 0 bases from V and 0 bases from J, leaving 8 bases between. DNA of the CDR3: TGCGCCAGCAGCTTGGTGGTACGAAGCACAGATACGCAGTATTTT. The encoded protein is CASSLVVRSTDTQYF.

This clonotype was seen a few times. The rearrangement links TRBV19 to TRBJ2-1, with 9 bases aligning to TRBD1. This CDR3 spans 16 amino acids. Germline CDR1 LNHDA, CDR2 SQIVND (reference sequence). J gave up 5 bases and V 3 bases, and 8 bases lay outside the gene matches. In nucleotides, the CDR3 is TGTGCCAGTAGTATTTTCGGGACAGGGAAGGACAATGAGCAGTTCTTC. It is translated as CASSIFGTGKDNEQFF.

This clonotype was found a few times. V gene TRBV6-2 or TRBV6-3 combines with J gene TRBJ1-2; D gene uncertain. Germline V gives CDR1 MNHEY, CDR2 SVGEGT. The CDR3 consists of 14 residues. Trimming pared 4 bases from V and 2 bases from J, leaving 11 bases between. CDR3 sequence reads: CASSSWTANYGYTF. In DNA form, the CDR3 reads TGTGCCAGCAGTTCATGGACTGCAAACTATGGCTACACCTTC.

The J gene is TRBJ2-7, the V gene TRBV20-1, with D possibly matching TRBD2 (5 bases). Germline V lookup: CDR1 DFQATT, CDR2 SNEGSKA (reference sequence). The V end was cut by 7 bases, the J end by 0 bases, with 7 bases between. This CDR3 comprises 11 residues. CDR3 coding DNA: TGCAGTGGGGAGCGCTCCTACGAGCAGTACTTC. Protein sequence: CSGERSYEQYF.

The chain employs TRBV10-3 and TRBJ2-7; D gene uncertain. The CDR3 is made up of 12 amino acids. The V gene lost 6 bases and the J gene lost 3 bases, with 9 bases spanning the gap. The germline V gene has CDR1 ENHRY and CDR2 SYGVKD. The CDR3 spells CAISGTYYEQYF. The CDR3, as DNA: TGTGCCATCAGCGGTACTTACTACGAGCAGTACTTC.

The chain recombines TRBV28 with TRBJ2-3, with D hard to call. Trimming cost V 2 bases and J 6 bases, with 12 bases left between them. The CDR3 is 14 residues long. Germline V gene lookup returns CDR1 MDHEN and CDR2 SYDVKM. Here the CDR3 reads CASSLVTTGDTQYF. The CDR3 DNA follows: TGTGCCAGCAGTTTAGTCACCACTGGGGATACGCAGTATTTT. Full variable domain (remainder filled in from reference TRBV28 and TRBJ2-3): DVKVTQSSRYLVKRTGEKVFLECVQDMDHENMFWYRQDPGLGLRLIYFSYDVKMKEKGDIPEGYSVSREKKERFSLILESASTNQTSMYLCASSLVTTGDTQYFGPGTRLTVL.

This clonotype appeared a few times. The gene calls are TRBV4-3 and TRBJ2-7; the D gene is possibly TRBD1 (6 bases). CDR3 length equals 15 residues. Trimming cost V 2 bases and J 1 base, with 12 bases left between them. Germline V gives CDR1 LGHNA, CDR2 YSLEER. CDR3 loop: CASSQLTGLSYEQYF. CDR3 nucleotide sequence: TGCGCCAGCAGCCAATTGACAGGATTGTCCTACGAGCAGTACTTC.

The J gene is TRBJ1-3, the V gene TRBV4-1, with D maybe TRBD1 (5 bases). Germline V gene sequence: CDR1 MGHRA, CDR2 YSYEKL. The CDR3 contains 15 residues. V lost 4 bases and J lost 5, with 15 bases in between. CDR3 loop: CASSRLTGGRNTIYF. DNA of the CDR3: TGCGCCAGCAGCCGACTAACGGGGGGTAGAAACACCATATATTTT.